This TCR beta chain was found in a study of CXCR3-negative and CXCR3-positive naive CD8 T cells. CDR3 length: 14 amino acids. Germline V gene lookup returns CDR1 MDHEN and CDR2 SYDVKM. As regards this clonotype: Its antigen is undetermined.

Broader study findings: Similar TRBV-TRBJ usage was seen in naive cells (both CXCR3-negative and CXCR3-positive), but memory cells differed. TRB CDR3 hydrophobicity was greater in CXCR3-positive naive cells than in CXCR3-negative naive cells. Because surface CD5 did not distinguish the naive subsets, TCR strength was inferred from TRB CDR3 properties. Whereas both naive subsets had comparably high diversity, memory CD8+ cells had much lower diversity.

With UMI labels, 5' RACE was used to prepare the TRB cDNA libraries. From the 5' RACE reads, TCRdb lists one entry per CDR3 protein and no DNA. This sample's table has tens of thousands of distinct CDR3 sequences. The sample comprised naive CXCR3+ CD8+ T cells from blood. The subset denotes: CD45RO-CCR7+CD27+CD95- naive CD8+ T cells expressing CXCR3 (TNR3+). The TCR originated in a human donor in good health. Some clones in this sample may be carry-over from other donors' samples. This chain joins TRBV28 and TRBJ2-1; absent DNA, TCRdb's TRBD1 call cannot be checked. The CDR3 region is CASSFPRGRSEQFF.